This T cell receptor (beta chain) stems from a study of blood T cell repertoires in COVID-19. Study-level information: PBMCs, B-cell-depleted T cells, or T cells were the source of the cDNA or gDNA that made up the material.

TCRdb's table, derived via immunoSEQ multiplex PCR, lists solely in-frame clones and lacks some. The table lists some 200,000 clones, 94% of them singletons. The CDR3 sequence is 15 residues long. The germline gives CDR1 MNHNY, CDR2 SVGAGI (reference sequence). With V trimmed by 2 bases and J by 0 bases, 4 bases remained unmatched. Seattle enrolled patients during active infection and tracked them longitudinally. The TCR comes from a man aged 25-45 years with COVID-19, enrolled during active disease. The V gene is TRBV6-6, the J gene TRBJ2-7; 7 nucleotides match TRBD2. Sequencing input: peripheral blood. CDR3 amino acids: CASSYEVAGSYEQYF. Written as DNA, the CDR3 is TGTGCCAGCAGTTACGAGGTAGCGGGCTCCTACGAGCAGTACTTC.